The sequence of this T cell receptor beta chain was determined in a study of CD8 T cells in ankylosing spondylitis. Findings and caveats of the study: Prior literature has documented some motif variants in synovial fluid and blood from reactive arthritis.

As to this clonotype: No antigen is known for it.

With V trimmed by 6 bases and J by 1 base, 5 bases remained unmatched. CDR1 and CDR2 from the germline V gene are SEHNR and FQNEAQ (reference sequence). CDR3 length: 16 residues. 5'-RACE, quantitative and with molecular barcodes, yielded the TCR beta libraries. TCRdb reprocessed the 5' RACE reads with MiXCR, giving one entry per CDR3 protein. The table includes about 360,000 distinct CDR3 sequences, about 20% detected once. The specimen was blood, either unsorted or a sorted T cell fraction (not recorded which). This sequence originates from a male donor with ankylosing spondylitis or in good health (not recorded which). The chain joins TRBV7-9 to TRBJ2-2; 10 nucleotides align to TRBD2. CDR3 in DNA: TGTGCCAGCAGTTCCGGACTAGCGGTGAACACCGGGGAGCTGTTTTTT. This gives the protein CASSSGLAVNTGELFF.